These T cell receptor beta chains were read from a single sample in a study of B cell selection in AIRE deficiency. Repertoires were generated with immunoSEQ multiplex PCR, while TCRdb's copy carries only in-frame clones and drops some. The data show fewer than 25,000 clones, around nine tenths seen once. The sequencing sample was made of CD4+CD25+ Tregs sorted from PBMCs. The source is a human donor in good health. CDR3s include the opening cysteine and the closing phenylalanine or tryptophan. Fields, in order: V gene, clone size, J gene, D gene, CDR3 protein, CDR3 DNA. The D gene is left open where the match is weak. Clone size is given for some rows only: seen once, a few or many times, or a class if the clone is expanded.

TRBV7-9,once,TRBJ1-2,.,CASSLGVGQKYGYTF,TGTGCCAGCAGCTTAGGAGTAGGGCAGAAGTATGGCTACACCTTC
TRBV28,.,TRBJ1-5,TRBD1,CASSPQWQGARQPQHF,TGTGCCAGCAGTCCTCAGTGGCAGGGGGCGAGGCAGCCCCAGCATTTT
TRBV4-1,.,TRBJ2-1,.,CASSQPLDWPYYNEQFF,TGCGCCAGCAGCCAACCACTGGACTGGCCTTACTACAATGAGCAGTTCTTC
TRBV5-1,.,TRBJ2-1,.,CASSPDYNEQFF,TGCGCCAGCAGCCCGGACTACAATGAGCAGTTCTTC
TRBV6-1,.,TRBJ2-2,.,CASSRDWAGELFF,TGTGCCAGCAGCCGGGACTGGGCCGGGGAGCTGTTTTTT
TRBV6-1,.,TRBJ1-2,.,CASSEAGRANYGYTF,TGTGCCAGCAGTGAAGCTGGCAGAGCTAACTATGGCTACACCTTC
TRBV2,.,TRBJ2-4,.,CASSVRRNPGRNIQYF,TGTGCCAGCAGTGTCAGGAGGAATCCTGGGCGAAACATTCAGTACTTC
TRBV10-1,once,TRBJ2-2,TRBD1,CASSPGTANTGELFF,TGCGCCAGCAGCCCCGGGACAGCTAACACCGGGGAGCTGTTTTTT
TRBV6-5,.,TRBJ1-2,.,CASDTGRSGYTF,TGTGCCAGCGATACAGGGCGGTCTGGCTACACCTTC
TRBV18,.,TRBJ2-3,TRBD2,CASSPTSVKGDTQYF,TGTGCCAGCTCACCGACTAGCGTAAAAGGGGATACGCAGTATTTT
TRBV11-2,.,TRBJ1-1,.,CASSLEPNWSEAFF,TGTGCCAGCAGCTTAGAGCCCAATTGGTCTGAAGCTTTCTTT
TRBV6-5,.,TRBJ2-1,TRBD2,CASLGGELRNEQFF,TGTGCCAGTCTTGGGGGGGAATTGAGGAATGAGCAGTTCTTC
TRBV2,.,TRBJ2-2,TRBD2,CASSGYGVSGELFF,TGTGCCAGTAGCGGGTACGGGGTGAGCGGGGAGCTGTTTTTT
TRBV7-9,once,TRBJ2-6,.,CASSLGVDGANVLTF,TGTGCCAGCAGCTTAGGTGTCGACGGGGCCAACGTCCTGACTTTC
TRBV29-1,.,TRBJ2-7,TRBD1,CSVIKVLAGGEQYF,TGCAGCGTTATTAAGGTGCTCGCAGGGGGCGAGCAGTACTTC
TRBV19,.,TRBJ2-2,.,CASRGGHTGELFF,TGTGCCAGTAGAGGAGGGCATACCGGGGAGCTGTTTTTT
TRBV6-6,once,TRBJ2-1,.,CASSYALASNEQFF,TGTGCCAGCAGTTACGCCCTAGCCAGCAATGAGCAGTTCTTC
TRBV5-4,.,TRBJ1-1,.,CASSLRLLGLGAEAFF,TGTGCCAGCAGCTTGAGATTACTGGGGTTAGGCGCTGAAGCTTTCTTT
TRBV29-1,.,TRBJ1-4,.,CSVVGLNEKLFF,TGCAGCGTCGTTGGGCTTAATGAAAAACTGTTTTTT
TRBV5-1,.,TRBJ1-2,.,CASSLVSGANYGYTF,TGCGCCAGCAGCTTGGTATCAGGGGCTAACTATGGCTACACCTTC